Following are 17 T cell receptor beta chains from one sample sequenced in a study of shared clonotypes between healthy human individuals. Terminally differentiated effector memory CD45RA+ cells were excluded by CCR7 positive selection of CD45RO-negative cells. Produced via immunoSEQ multiplex PCR; TCRdb's table is partial and in-frame only. The profile covers around 1,900,000 clones, with just under 95% appearing a single time and around 1.7% taken by the ten largest. Sample: naive CD8+ T cells from PBMCs. Receptors were obtained from a man younger than 35 in good health. Some clones in this sample may be carry-over from other donors' samples.

V and J are TRBV7-9 and TRBJ2-7; 7 bases fit TRBD1. The CDR3 has 15 amino acids. The ends lost 6 bases at V and 5 bases at J; junction bases unmatched: 13. Germline values: CDR1 SEHNR, CDR2 FQNEAQ (reference sequence). The CDR3 region has the DNA TGTGCCAGCAGAGCAATCGACAGGGAAGTAAACGAGCAGTACTTC. Encoded protein: CASRAIDREVNEQYF.

The chain couples TRBV28 to TRBJ2-7; 7 nucleotides align to TRBD2. Germline lookup yields CDR1 MDHEN and CDR2 SYDVKM. The CDR3 loop spans 13 amino acids. Trimming at V came to 5 bases and at J to 5 bases, leaving 6 bases not matched to a gene. CDR3 in amino acids: CASSPIGLDEQYF. In DNA, the CDR3 is TGTGCCAGCAGTCCGATTGGACTAGACGAGCAGTACTTC.

The V gene is TRBV5-1, the J gene TRBJ2-7, with D uncertain. This CDR3 comprises 12 residues. Trimming left V 1 base short and J 3 bases short, with 5 bases between. CDR1 and CDR2 (germline): SGHRS, YFSETQ. Here the CDR3 reads CASSLIGYEQYF. As DNA, the CDR3 is TGCGCCAGCAGCTTGATCGGCTACGAGCAGTACTTC.

This chain connects TRBV27 to TRBJ2-7; TRBD2 is a possible D gene (5 bases). CDR1 and CDR2 (germline): MNHEY, SMNVEV (reference sequence). Between the trimmed V and J ends, which lost 0 bases and 3 bases, there was a span of 15 bases. This CDR3 comprises 16 residues. The CDR3 nucleotides are TGTGCCAGCAGTTTATCGACGGTGTCTAGCCACTACGAGCAGTACTTC. As protein: CASSLSTVSSHYEQYF.

The chain has TRBV6-8 and TRBJ1-3, with D possibly TRBD1 on 6 matching bases. Germline V gene sequence: CDR1 MNHGY, CDR2 SAAAGT. Trimming took off 4 bases at V and 4 bases at J, with 17 bases between the two ends. CDR3 size: 16 residues. CDR3 protein: CASSSGTGAAGNTIYF. CDR3 nucleotide sequence: TGTGCCAGCAGTTCGGGTACGGGGGCGGCGGGAAACACCATATATTTT.

The genes are TRBV6-5 and TRBJ1-1; D uncertain. Trimming took 1 base from V and 3 from J, leaving 6 bases between them. The CDR3 has 13 amino acids. Germline loops: CDR1 MNHEY, CDR2 SVGAGI. The CDR3 sequence is CASSYLRDTEAFF. The CDR3 nucleotides are TGTGCCAGCAGTTACTTGAGGGACACTGAAGCTTTCTTT.

In the case of this clone: Distinct nucleotide sequences in the sample also encode this CDR3. The J gene is TRBJ1-1, the V gene TRBV7-9; TRBD1 is a possible D gene (6 bases). V was trimmed by 5 bases and J by 1 base, leaving 8 bases between them. Germline V gene sequence: CDR1 SEHNR, CDR2 FQNEAQ (reference sequence). The CDR3 is made up of 13 amino acids. CDR3 loop: CASSPTGNTEAFF. The CDR3 DNA sequence: TGTGCCAGCAGCCCGACAGGGAACACTGAAGCTTTCTTT.

This sequence joins TRBV28 and TRBJ2-7; D is uncertain. Trimming shortened V by 3 bases and J by 3 bases, and 9 bases separated the two germline ends. This CDR3 comprises 13 residues. The germline V gene encodes CDR1 MDHEN and CDR2 SYDVKM. The CDR3 nucleotides read TGTGCCAGCAGTTTCGTGGAAGGCTACGAGCAGTACTTC. Its translation is CASSFVEGYEQYF. The full variable domain, rest sourced from reference TRBV28 and TRBJ2-7, is DVKVTQSSRYLVKRTGEKVFLECVQDMDHENMFWYRQDPGLGLRLIYFSYDVKMKEKGDIPEGYSVSREKKERFSLILESASTNQTSMYLCASSFVEGYEQYFGPGTRLTVT.

The chain uses TRBV6-1 and TRBJ2-7; perhaps D is TRBD1 or TRBD2 (6 bases each). The germline V gene has CDR1 MNHNS and CDR2 SASEGT. V was cut by 2 bases and J by 3 bases, with 14 bases left in between. The CDR3 extends over 15 amino acids. The CDR3 spells CASSERGVVSYEQYF. Written as DNA, the CDR3 is TGTGCCAGCAGTGAAAGGGGGGTCGTAAGCTACGAGCAGTACTTC.

This clone was picked up a small number of times. In the same sample, other DNA sequences code for this CDR3. V and J are TRBV28 and TRBJ2-5; the D is unclear. V dropped 2 bases and J dropped 1 base, with 2 bases sitting between them. The CDR3 is made up of 12 amino acids. Looked up from germline, CDR1 is MDHEN and CDR2 is SYDVKM. DNA for the CDR3: TGTGCCAGCAGTTTACCCCAAGAGACCCAGTACTTC. Translated: CASSLPQETQYF.

This clone has just a few counts. The V call is TRBV28, the J call TRBJ1-2; D is uncertain. The CDR3 spans 11 residues. Germline CDR1 is MDHEN and CDR2 is SYDVKM. The ends were cut back, 9 bases at V and 1 base at J, with 6 bases in the middle. The CDR3 is CASQDNYGYTF. The DNA of the CDR3 is TGTGCCAGTCAGGATAACTATGGCTACACCTTC.

The J gene is TRBJ1-4, the V gene TRBV6-5, with TRBD1 matching 10 bases. Germline loops: CDR1 MNHEY, CDR2 SVGAGI. This CDR3 region has 15 residues. Unmatched junction bases numbered 7, after V lost 5 bases and J lost 7 bases. CDR3 DNA: TGTGCCAGCAGTGCCTCGGACAGGGGGGGTGAAAAACTGTTTTTT. It codes for CASSASDRGGEKLFF.

This clone has only one observation. This rearrangement joins TRBV18 to TRBJ1-5; perhaps TRBD1 as D (5 bases). The ends were cut back, 3 bases at V and 0 bases at J, with 12 bases in the middle. Germline V lookup: CDR1 KGHSH, CDR2 LQKENI. The CDR3 is 16 residues long. CDR3 loop: CASSPGRGFSNQPQHF. The DNA for the CDR3 is TGTGCCAGCTCACCGGGACGGGGATTTAGCAATCAGCCCCAGCATTTT.

This chain joins TRBV18 and TRBJ2-1; D may be TRBD2 (5 bases). Trimming took off 3 bases at V and 7 bases at J, with 13 bases between the two ends. Germline-derived CDR1 and CDR2 are KGHSH and LQKENI. The CDR3 is 14 amino acids. CDR3 residues: CASSPVLDGNEQFF. As DNA, the CDR3 is TGTGCCAGCTCACCGGTACTAGATGGTAATGAGCAGTTCTTC. Supplemented by reference TRBV18 and TRBJ2-1, the full variable domain reads NAGVMQNPRHLVRRRGQEARLRCSPMKGHSHVYWYRQLPEEGLKFMVYLQKENIIDESGMPKERFSAEFPKEGPSILRIQQVVRGDSAAYFCASSPVLDGNEQFFGPGTRLTVL.

V is TRBV7-2 and J is TRBJ2-1; D is tentatively TRBD1 or TRBD2 (5 bases each). V lost 5 bases, J lost 9 bases, and 17 bases lay in between. Germline assignment: CDR1 SGHTA and CDR2 FQGNSA. This CDR3 is built from 14 residues. The CDR3 DNA reads as TGTGCCAGCAGCCATCGAGGGGCCTGGGCTGAGCAGTTCTTC. Protein sequence: CASSHRGAWAEQFF.

The rearrangement uses TRBV2 and TRBJ2-7; possible D gene TRBD2, 6 bases. Trimming shortened V by 5 bases and J by 2 bases, and 16 bases separated the two germline ends. The CDR3 sequence is 15 residues long. Germline CDR1 SNHLY, CDR2 FYNNEI. CDR3 residues: CASSQRAGQTYEQYF. The CDR3 DNA is TGTGCCAGCAGTCAGAGAGCGGGTCAAACCTACGAGCAGTACTTC.

The sample holds one count of this clone. The chain has TRBV7-9 and TRBJ2-3, with TRBD2 matching 8 bases. The CDR3 has 16 amino acids. The germline V gene has CDR1 SEHNR and CDR2 FQNEAQ (reference sequence). V gave up 4 bases and J gave up 5 bases; unmatched junction bases: 11. CDR3 coding DNA: TGTGCCAGCAGCTCTAGCGGGCTTAAGGGCATAGATACGCAGTATTTT. Translated: CASSSSGLKGIDTQYF.